One T cell receptor beta chain is described in this entry. Its antigen remains unknown. These data originate in a study of response to subunit inactivated influenza vaccine. Study-wide findings and caveats: That few new T cells are recruited by each seasonal influenza vaccination was the authors' suggestion.

A single record per CDR3 protein comes from TCRdb applying MiXCR to the RT-PCR reads. The data contain hundreds of thousands of distinct CDR3 sequences, approximately 14% of them singletons. CDR1 and CDR2 from the germline V gene are KGHSH and LQKENI. The CDR3 consists of 18 residues. The J segment lost 2 bases and the V segment lost 0 bases, leaving 9 bases of the junction unmatched. This TCR was sampled from a man aged 50 or older who received an inactivated influenza vaccine. Sequenced material: PBMCs from blood, taken 11 to 12 days after vaccination. The chain combines TRBV18 with TRBJ2-3; 9 bases are a match to TRBD1. DNA for the CDR3: TGTGCCAGCTCACCACCGGTTGGGACAGGGATTTACACAGATACGCAGTATTTT. Translating it yields CASSPPVGTGIYTDTQYF.